This TCR beta chain came from a study of early T cells in non-severe SARS-CoV-2 infection. Broader study findings: Lookups in VDJdb leaned toward anti-spike CD8 responses and missed private and CD4 specificities.

Germline assignment: CDR1 KGHSH and CDR2 LQKENI. The CDR3 covers 14 residues. The V gene lost 0 bases and the J gene lost 2 bases, with 7 bases spanning the gap. Unique molecular identifiers (one per individual cDNA molecule) were attached. TCRdb used MiXCR to reprocess the 5' RACE reads, holding one entry per CDR3 protein. Of more than 40,000 distinct CDR3 sequences listed, approximately 4% are singletons. This clonotype was detected ten times or more. As yet, its antigen is unknown. Sample: whole blood. This rearrangement joins TRBV18 to TRBJ2-5, with D perhaps assigned TRBD1 or TRBD2 (5 bases each). This clonotype was sampled from an adult who was a healthcare worker with PCR-confirmed SARS-CoV-2 infection or an uninfected control (not recorded which). CDR3 region: CASSPPGPQETQYF. The CDR3 nucleotides read TGTGCCAGCTCACCACCGGGACCTCAAGAGACCCAGTACTTC.